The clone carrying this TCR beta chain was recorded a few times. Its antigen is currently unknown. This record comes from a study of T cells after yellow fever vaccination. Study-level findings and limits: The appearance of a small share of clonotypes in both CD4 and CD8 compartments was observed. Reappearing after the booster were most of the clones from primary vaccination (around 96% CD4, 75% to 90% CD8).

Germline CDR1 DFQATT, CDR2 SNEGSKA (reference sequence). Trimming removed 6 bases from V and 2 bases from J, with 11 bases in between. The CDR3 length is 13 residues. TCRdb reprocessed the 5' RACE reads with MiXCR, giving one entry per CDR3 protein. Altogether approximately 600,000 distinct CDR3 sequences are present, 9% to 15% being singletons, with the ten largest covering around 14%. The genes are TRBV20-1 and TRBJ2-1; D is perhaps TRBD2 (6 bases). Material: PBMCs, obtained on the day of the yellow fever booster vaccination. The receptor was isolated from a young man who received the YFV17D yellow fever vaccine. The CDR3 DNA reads TGCAGTGCCACCCGGGAGACCTACAATGAGCAGTTCTTC. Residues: CSATRETYNEQFF.